The TCR beta chain described here comes from a study of T cell responses to AZD1222 COVID-19 vaccine. General study findings and limits: White British ancestry dominated among donors, who included more females, and clonal diversity was possibly underestimated. Samples come after the peak T cell response, not at day 14. Breadth and depth of Spike-specific TCRs rose after two AZD1222 doses. Targets within unmutated variant regions were reportedly found for nearly half of spike-specific TCRs.

V was shortened by 5 bases and J by 0 bases, with 11 bases between the two germline ends. Germline V CDR1 and CDR2: SGHRS, YFSETQ. CDR3 size: 14 residues. Sequencing was performed with immunoSEQ multiplex PCR; in TCRdb, only in-frame clones are kept and a portion is missing. The sample holds about 100,000 clones, roughly nine tenths seen once. A note on this clone: Antigen unknown.

Specimen: peripheral blood, collected 28 days after the second AZD1222 dose. The V call is TRBV5-1, the J call TRBJ1-1; D ambiguous. This TCR was sampled from an adult who received the AZD1222 COVID-19 vaccine. CDR3: CASSLNSLNTEAFF. In DNA, the CDR3 is TGCGCCAGCAGTCTGAACAGCTTGAACACTGAAGCTTTCTTT.